This T cell receptor (beta chain) was recorded in a study of cytomegalovirus exposure and HLA in healthy donors. Study outcomes and limitations: An ancestry cluster, one associated with Asian ancestry, reportedly showed fewer N-insertions than the approximately 670-donor mean in a later analysis.

Comment on this clone: As yet, its antigen is unknown.

Use of 60 Vbeta and 13 Jbeta primers characterized the PCR. TCRdb keeps only in-frame clones here, not all; method: immunoSEQ multiplex PCR. This table has approximately 100,000 clones, under 80% appearing once. V was clipped by 1 base and J by 0 bases, with 10 bases between them. Germline lookup yields CDR1 LNHNV and CDR2 YYDKDF (reference sequence). The CDR3 is 16 amino acids. The TCR was taken from a man between 40 and 49 years old in good health and CMV-seronegative. Sequenced input: PBMCs. This chain links TRBV15 with TRBJ1-3; the D is unclear. Written as DNA, the CDR3 is TGTGCCACCAGCAGAGGGCAGACAACCTCTGGAAACACCATATATTTT. It codes for CATSRGQTTSGNTIYF.